This T cell receptor beta chain was sequenced during a study of cytomegalovirus exposure and HLA in healthy donors. About this clone: The target antigen is unknown.

Repertoires were generated with immunoSEQ multiplex PCR, while TCRdb's copy carries only in-frame clones and drops some. Found here are approximately 97,000 clones, around 96% of them singletons; the top ten hold approximately 1%. General study findings and limits: Using the classifier, cytomegalovirus status was reportedly diagnosed with high specificity and sensitivity. One later analysis, an examination of the roughly 110 validation repertoires, found that first-cohort TCR clusters tended to co-occur in them. A few of the chains that were CMV-associated were confirmed in vitro to be specific for CMV antigens.

The donors were part of the roughly 120-subject validation cohort, which stood apart from the approximately 640-subject first cohort. Between the trimmed V and J ends, which lost 5 bases and 2 bases, there was a span of 14 bases. Germline V gene data show CDR1 as MNHEY and CDR2 as SMNVEV (reference sequence). The CDR3 is 15 residues long. Sequenced: PBMCs. The sequence was collected from a woman between 18 and 30 years old in good health and CMV-seronegative. This sequence joins TRBV27 and TRBJ2-3; weak D call: TRBD2 (5 bases). The CDR3 reads CASSLGEFYTDTQYF. The DNA for the CDR3 is TGTGCCAGCAGTCTCGGGGAGTTCTACACAGATACGCAGTATTTT.